Listed here are 29 T cell receptor beta chains from one sample, sequenced in a study of T cells in Graves' hyperthyroidism and ophthalmopathy. From RNA transcripts, TCR beta CDR3 regions were amplified. TCR CDR3 regions were first amplified by RT-PCR with HTBI primers. TCRdb processed the multiplex PCR reads anew with MiXCR; each CDR3 protein has one entry. Of 450,000 to 500,000 distinct CDR3 sequences detected, 20% to 25% appear once; the ten largest clones hold under 55%. Input material: blood. The origin of the receptors is a woman in her 70s with Graves' ophthalmopathy.

The genes are TRBV7-2 and TRBJ2-7, with D maybe TRBD1 (5 bases). The CDR3 contains 14 residues. The germline V gene encodes CDR1 SGHTA and CDR2 FQGNSA. Trimming removed 1 base at V and 4 bases at J, with 11 bases between. CDR3 loop: CASSLDRGDYEQYF. For the CDR3, the DNA is TGTGCCAGCAGCTTAGATAGGGGCGATTACGAGCAGTACTTC.

This chain uses TRBV11-2 with TRBJ1-1; a possible D gene is TRBD1 (5 bases). The germline V gene encodes CDR1 SGHAT and CDR2 FQNNGV. The CDR3 is made up of 15 amino acids. Trimming stripped 2 bases from V and 1 base from J, with 11 bases between. CDR3 residues: CASSLSGAGNTEAFF. For the CDR3, the DNA is TGTGCCAGCAGCTTAAGCGGGGCAGGGAACACTGAAGCTTTCTTT.

This clonotype was seen more than once but under ten times. The chain links TRBV28 to TRBJ1-5; D is undetermined. The CDR3 is 16 residues long. V dropped 2 bases and J dropped 5 bases, with 16 bases sitting between them. Germline V lookup: CDR1 MDHEN, CDR2 SYDVKM. This CDR3 is CASSLSTSPVHQPQHF. CDR3 sequence (DNA): TGTGCCAGCAGTTTAAGTACTTCTCCCGTTCATCAGCCCCAGCATTTT.

Many counts were recorded for this clonotype. This chain joins TRBV7-3 and TRBJ1-1; no clear D. The CDR3 runs to 14 residues. V shed 2 bases and J shed 1 base, with 8 bases lying between them. Germline-derived CDR1 and CDR2 are SGHTA and FQGTGA. The CDR3: CASSLSSGNTEAFF. CDR3 sequence (DNA): TGTGCCAGCAGCTTATCCTCAGGGAACACTGAAGCTTTCTTT.

The chain employs TRBV20-1 and TRBJ2-7; the match to TRBD1 covers 10 bases. The J segment lost 3 bases and the V segment lost 3 bases, leaving 8 bases of the junction unmatched. The CDR3 has 15 residues. Germline CDR1 and CDR2: DFQATT and SNEGSKA (reference sequence). The CDR3 protein is CSASGGGQGYYEQYF. For the CDR3, the DNA is TGCAGTGCTAGCGGGGGGGGACAGGGGTACTACGAGCAGTACTTC.

This rearrangement joins TRBV4-1 to TRBJ2-3; possibly TRBD1 for D (5 bases). The CDR3 has 16 residues. Trimming removed 1 base from V and 1 base from J, with 12 bases in between. The germline gives CDR1 MGHRA, CDR2 YSYEKL. The CDR3 bases are TGCGCCAGCAGCCAAGCGGACAATACCCGCACAGATACGCAGTATTTT. The encoded protein is CASSQADNTRTDTQYF.

The genes are TRBV19 and TRBJ1-2, with D unclear. V was trimmed by 4 bases and J by 8 bases, leaving 14 bases between them. Germline CDR1 is LNHDA and CDR2 is SQIVND (reference sequence). The CDR3 is 13 amino acids. The DNA of the CDR3 is TGTGCCAGTAGTAACCACGGGTATGCCGGCTACACCTTC. Protein: CASSNHGYAGYTF.

This clonotype has more than one count but fewer than ten. The chain carries TRBV20-1 and TRBJ2-5, with 7 positions matching TRBD1. The V gene's germline CDR1 is DFQATT and CDR2 SNEGSKA (reference sequence). V gave up 2 bases and J gave up 9 bases; unmatched junction bases: 15. This CDR3 contains 15 residues. The CDR3 DNA follows: TGCAGTGCTAGAACCCTCTTTTTGGACGGACAGGCCCAGTACTTC. It codes for CSARTLFLDGQAQYF.

The chain employs TRBV11-2 and TRBJ2-7; D perhaps matches TRBD1 (5 bases). Trimming took off 8 bases at V and 3 bases at J, with 20 bases between the two ends. The length of the CDR3 is 15 residues. In germline, CDR1 is SGHAT, CDR2 FQNNGV. CDR3 loop: CASGPSRATFYEQYF. The CDR3 bases are TGTGCCAGCGGCCCCAGCAGGGCGACCTTCTACGAGCAGTACTTC.

This clonotype was counted a single time. The chain employs TRBV5-1 and TRBJ1-3; TRBD1 might be the D (5 bases). Germline V gene lookup returns CDR1 SGHRS and CDR2 YFSETQ. Between the trimmed V and J ends, which lost 2 bases and 0 bases, there was a span of 18 bases. The CDR3 spans 18 residues. This CDR3 is CASSFGGLGGTSGNTIYF. CDR3 nucleotides: TGCGCCAGCAGCTTCGGTGGGCTCGGGGGGACCTCTGGAAACACCATATATTTT.

The V gene is TRBV10-3, the J gene TRBJ1-2; D gene uncertain. Germline CDR1 and CDR2: ENHRY and SYGVKD. V was trimmed by 6 bases and J by 4 bases, leaving 9 bases between them. The CDR3 loop spans 12 amino acids. CDR3 bases: TGTGCCATCAGCCCTGACACCTATGGCTACACCTTC. As protein: CAISPDTYGYTF.

The chain employs TRBV11-1 and TRBJ2-7, with 10 bases matching TRBD1. J gave up 1 base and V 3 bases, and 6 bases lay outside the gene matches. Germline loops: CDR1 SGHAT, CDR2 FQDESV (reference sequence). CDR3 size: 16 residues. In DNA, the CDR3 is TGTGCCAGCAGCTTTGGGCGGGGACAGGGGTCCTACGAGCAGTACTTC. The encoded protein is CASSFGRGQGSYEQYF.

The gene calls are TRBV24-1 and TRBJ2-7, with 8 bases lining up with TRBD2. Per the germline V gene, CDR1 is KGHDR and CDR2 is SFDVKD. The CDR3 has 16 residues. With 3 bases clipped from V and 5 bases from J, the junction kept 11 bases outside the gene matches. The CDR3 region has the DNA TGTGCCACCAGTGATCCAGGGAGCGGGAGTCTTAACGAGCAGTACTTC. It translates to CATSDPGSGSLNEQYF.

The sample holds many counts of this clonotype. This sequence joins TRBV7-2 and TRBJ2-3; D unclear. CDR3 length: 10 residues. Trimming pared 1 base from V and 7 bases from J, leaving 0 bases between. Germline CDR1 reads SGHTA; CDR2 reads FQGNSA. The CDR3 sequence: CASSLDTQYF. The CDR3 coding sequence is TGTGCCAGCAGCTTAGATACGCAGTATTTT.

This chain uses TRBV9 with TRBJ2-3; 8 bases agree with TRBD2. This CDR3 has 15 amino acids. V dropped 4 bases and J dropped 2; count of bases not matched to a gene: 6. The germline V gene encodes CDR1 SGDLS and CDR2 YYNGEE. The CDR3 nucleotides read TGTGCCAGCAGCATAAGCGGGGGACTCACAGATACGCAGTATTTT. Encoded protein: CASSISGGLTDTQYF.

This clonotype was seen a few times. J is TRBJ2-1 and V is TRBV9; 9 nucleotides match TRBD1. The germline V gene has CDR1 SGDLS and CDR2 YYNGEE. The length of the CDR3 is 15 residues. V trimming: 4 bases; J trimming: 4 bases; junction bases outside the gene matches: 6. The CDR3 sequence: CASSKGQGLYNEQFF. For the CDR3, the DNA is TGTGCCAGCAGCAAGGGACAGGGCCTATACAATGAGCAGTTCTTC.

This clonotype was recorded a few times. The chain combines TRBV13 with TRBJ2-7, with TRBD2 matching 11 bases. This CDR3 region has 15 residues. Germline CDR1 PRHDT, CDR2 FYEKMQ (reference sequence). J gave up 3 bases and V 3 bases, and 4 bases lay outside the gene matches. CDR3 in amino acids: CASSFGLAGVYEQYF. The CDR3 DNA follows: TGTGCCAGCAGCTTTGGACTAGCGGGTGTCTACGAGCAGTACTTC. Supplemented by reference TRBV13 and TRBJ2-7, the full variable domain reads AAGVIQSPRHLIKEKRETATLKCYPIPRHDTVYWYQQGPGQDPQFLISFYEKMQSDKGSIPDRFSAQQFSDYHSELNMSSLELGDSALYFCASSFGLAGVYEQYFGPGTRLTVT.

As to this clonotype: A much larger clone sits a single nucleotide away, making a read error possible. The chain uses TRBV11-2 and TRBJ2-1, with D tentatively TRBD1 (6 bases). The CDR3 loop spans 14 amino acids. Looked up from germline, CDR1 is SGHAT and CDR2 is FQNNGV. CDR3 sequence (DNA): TGTGCCAGCAGCTCCTCAGGGGAGTACAATAAGCAGTTCTTC. Translated, it gives CASSSSGEYNKQFF.

This chain uses TRBV20-1 with TRBJ1-6; D not resolved. The V gene lost 0 bases and the J gene lost 11 bases, with 17 bases spanning the gap. The CDR3 contains 15 residues. Germline V lookup: CDR1 DFQATT, CDR2 SNEGSKA (reference sequence). The CDR3 here is CSARESPGPQPPLHF. CDR3 DNA: TGCAGTGCTAGAGAATCCCCCGGGCCCCAGCCACCCCTCCACTTT.

This clonotype was picked up a small number of times. The chain is built from TRBV4-1 and TRBJ1-4; D remains unclear. Trimming cost V 4 bases and J 8 bases, with 20 bases left between them. The CDR3 runs to 16 residues. Looked up from germline, CDR1 is MGHRA and CDR2 is YSYEKL. CDR3 amino acids: CASSLRGIARGEKLFF. The CDR3 DNA is TGCGCCAGCAGCCTGCGTGGGATCGCCCGTGGGGAAAAACTGTTTTTT.

The chain combines TRBV6-2 or TRBV6-3 with TRBJ1-5; 7 bases map to TRBD1. The junction had 5 bases not matched to a gene; V was cut back by 6 bases and J by 0 bases. The CDR3 loop spans 15 amino acids. Per germline, CDR1 MNHEY and CDR2 SVGEGT. CDR3 coding DNA: TGTGCCAGCAGCCGGGGACAGAATAGCAATCAGCCCCAGCATTTT. The encoded protein is CASSRGQNSNQPQHF.

This clonotype was detected many times. The gene calls are TRBV6-1 and TRBJ2-3; 7 positions agree with TRBD2. The V gene end was trimmed by 8 bases and the J gene end by 3 bases; junction bases not matched to a gene: 11. CDR3 length: 15 residues. CDR1 MNHNS and CDR2 SASEGT come from the germline V gene. The CDR3 DNA reads TGTGCCAGCCGGCAGGCGGGAGTTCGTACAGATACGCAGTATTTT. Protein product: CASRQAGVRTDTQYF.

This rearrangement joins TRBV19 to TRBJ2-1; 7 bases fit TRBD1. The V segment lost 4 bases and the J segment 8 bases; nucleotides outside the gene matches: 8. Germline CDR1 and CDR2: LNHDA and SQIVND (reference sequence). The CDR3 runs to 14 residues. Written as DNA, the CDR3 is TGTGCCAGTAGTACATTCGGGACAGATTATGAGCAGTTCTTC. Encoded protein: CASSTFGTDYEQFF.

The V and J genes are TRBV20-1 and TRBJ2-1; 9 nucleotides agree with TRBD2. Germline V gives CDR1 DFQATT, CDR2 SNEGSKA (reference sequence). V was clipped by 1 base and J by 8 bases; unmatched bases: 9. CDR3 size: 15 residues. The CDR3: CSARVPRSGRYEQFF. In DNA, the CDR3 is TGCAGTGCTAGAGTCCCCCGCAGCGGGAGGTATGAGCAGTTCTTC.

This clonotype was counted a few times. Written as DNA, the CDR3 is TGCGCCAGCAGCTTGGGTCGGGACAGGGACATTCAGTACTTC. Translation gives CASSLGRDRDIQYF. V usage is TRBV5-1 and J usage is TRBJ2-4; 9 positions match TRBD1. The CDR3 is 14 residues long. Germline values: CDR1 SGHRS, CDR2 YFSETQ. Losses at the gene ends were 0 bases for V and 8 bases for J; bases not matched to a gene: 3.

V is TRBV5-6 and J is TRBJ2-7; TRBD2 matches 10 bases. The CDR3 spans 13 residues. Germline lookup yields CDR1 SGHDT and CDR2 YYEEEE. V was pared by 2 bases and J by 6 bases, with 2 bases of the junction left unmatched. The CDR3 here is CASSFSSGSEQYF. The CDR3 coding sequence is TGTGCCAGCAGCTTTTCTAGCGGGAGCGAGCAGTACTTC.

The genes are TRBV6-4 and TRBJ2-3, with 10 nucleotides matching TRBD2. Per the germline V gene, CDR1 is MRHNA and CDR2 is SNTAGT. Trimming cost V 6 bases and J 6 bases; bases outside gene matches: 9. This CDR3 region has 15 residues. CDR3 loop: CASSAGAGGSDTQYF. The DNA for the CDR3 is TGTGCCAGCAGCGCGGGAGCGGGAGGGTCGGATACGCAGTATTTT.

V is TRBV9 and J is TRBJ2-3; 9 nucleotides agree with TRBD2. Trimming cost V 0 bases and J 2 bases; bases outside gene matches: 7. Germline values: CDR1 SGDLS, CDR2 YYNGEE. The CDR3 sequence is 17 residues long. The CDR3 DNA reads TGTGCCAGCAGCGTAGAGCCGACTAGCGGACTCACAGATACGCAGTATTTT. This codes for CASSVEPTSGLTDTQYF. The full variable domain, rest sourced from reference TRBV9 and TRBJ2-3, is DSGVTQTPKHLITATGQRVTLRCSPRSGDLSVYWYQQSLDQGLQFLIQYYNGEERAKGNILERFSAQQFPDLHSELNLSSLELGDSALYFCASSVEPTSGLTDTQYFGPGTRLTVL.

This chain links TRBV15 with TRBJ1-5; D is undetermined. Germline assignment: CDR1 LNHNV and CDR2 YYDKDF (reference sequence). V was pared by 0 bases and J by 11 bases, with 14 bases between. The CDR3 totals 14 residues. CDR3 residues: CATSRDLASSAQHF. CDR3 nucleotide sequence: TGTGCCACCAGCAGAGATTTGGCGTCCTCAGCCCAGCATTTT.